These 10 T cell receptor beta chains were sequenced from one sample in a study of identical twins. TCRdb reprocessed the 5' RACE reads via MiXCR and lists one record per CDR3 protein. The data show hundreds of thousands of distinct CDR3 sequences, 18% seen once. These data also formed part of another study, on T cells expressing NK-cell markers.

The source material was PBMCs. The receptors come from a woman aged 18 to 35 in good health.

The V call is TRBV6-5, the J call TRBJ2-1; no clear D gene. This CDR3 has 15 residues. The germline V gene encodes CDR1 MNHEY and CDR2 SVGAGI. Trimming cost V 3 bases and J 7 bases, with 16 bases left between them. Here the CDR3 reads CASSYRINGGNEQFF. CDR3 in DNA: TGTGCCAGCAGTTATAGGATCAACGGTGGGAATGAGCAGTTCTTC.

The V and J genes are TRBV12-3 or TRBV12-4 and TRBJ2-2; the match to TRBD2 covers 11 bases. Germline trimming cut 5 bases from V and 2 bases from J; bases unmatched to any gene: 10. CDR3 length: 18 residues. The CDR3 sequence: CASSLGLADGTNTGELFF. Written as DNA, the CDR3 is TGTGCCAGCAGTCTGGGACTAGCGGACGGTACAAACACCGGGGAGCTGTTTTTT.

This clonotype was recorded a few times. The chain is built from TRBV6-1 and TRBJ1-4, with 7 bases matching TRBD1. Trimming took 5 bases from V and 7 from J; bases not matched to a gene: 7. CDR1 MNHNS and CDR2 SASEGT come from the germline V gene. This CDR3 is built from 14 residues. CDR3 region: CASSITRGGEKLFF. CDR3 DNA: TGTGCCAGCAGTATAACCAGGGGGGGTGAAAAACTGTTTTTT.

The V call is TRBV11-2, the J call TRBJ2-7, with D unclear. V was trimmed by 5 bases and J by 5 bases, leaving 16 bases between them. This CDR3 has 14 residues. Per germline, CDR1 SGHAT and CDR2 FQNNGV. CDR3 region: CASSPYRSGDEQYF. CDR3 nucleotides: TGTGCCAGCAGCCCATATCGTTCAGGAGACGAGCAGTACTTC.

The chain has TRBV7-9 and TRBJ2-1; 7 bases fit TRBD1. Trimming removed 5 bases from V and 3 bases from J; junction bases left unmatched: 4. Germline V gives CDR1 SEHNR, CDR2 FQNEAQ (reference sequence). This CDR3 contains 14 residues. The CDR3 bases are TGTGCCAGCAGCGACACAGGGGTCTACAATGAGCAGTTCTTC. This gives the protein CASSDTGVYNEQFF.

The chain uses TRBV20-1 and TRBJ2-2, with TRBD2 identical over 8 bases. The CDR3 length is 16 residues. Germline V lookup: CDR1 DFQATT, CDR2 SNEGSKA (reference sequence). Trimming took 5 bases from V and 3 from J; bases not matched to a gene: 11. The CDR3 region has the DNA TGCAGTGCTGTCCTTCCGGGGGGGCGGGACACCGGGGAGCTGTTTTTT. Translated: CSAVLPGGRDTGELFF.

This chain uses TRBV20-1 with TRBJ2-7, with D tentatively TRBD2 (6 bases). With 2 bases removed from V and 3 bases from J, the gap between germline ends came to 14 bases. Per the germline V gene, CDR1 is DFQATT and CDR2 is SNEGSKA (reference sequence). The CDR3 runs 14 residues. The CDR3 spells CSARPTPGGYEQYF. Written as DNA, the CDR3 is TGCAGTGCTAGACCCACTCCCGGGGGCTACGAGCAGTACTTC.

This clonotype was counted between two and nine times. This chain links TRBV20-1 with TRBJ2-7, with D perhaps TRBD1 (7 bases). Germline CDR1 DFQATT, CDR2 SNEGSKA (reference sequence). V was shortened by 0 bases and J by 2 bases, with 14 bases between the two germline ends. The CDR3 has 15 residues. CDR3 sequence reads: CSARDETRGAYEQYF. CDR3 DNA: TGCAGTGCTAGAGACGAAACCAGGGGGGCCTACGAGCAGTACTTC.

This clonotype has ten or more counts. The chain joins TRBV7-2 to TRBJ2-7, with TRBD2 as a possible D gene (5 bases). CDR1 and CDR2 from the germline V gene are SGHTA and FQGNSA. V was clipped by 2 bases and J by 5 bases, with 13 bases between them. The CDR3 totals 14 residues. The CDR3 DNA is TGTGCCAGCAGCTTAACCGGGAAGAGGCACGAGCAGTACTTC. Protein sequence: CASSLTGKRHEQYF.

V and J are TRBV12-3 or TRBV12-4 and TRBJ1-5; perhaps TRBD1 as D (5 bases). Trimming took off 5 bases at V and 2 bases at J, with 13 bases between the two ends. CDR3 length: 15 residues. CDR3 loop: CASSLHQGGNQPQHF. The CDR3 DNA sequence: TGTGCCAGCAGTCTCCATCAGGGTGGCAATCAGCCCCAGCATTTT.